Shown below are 21 T cell receptor beta chains from a single sample sequenced in a study of B cell selection in AIRE deficiency. Produced via immunoSEQ multiplex PCR; TCRdb's table is partial and in-frame only. Of about 18,000 clones listed, about 93% were seen once; the top ten hold about 0.89%. The regulatory T cell sort gate was CD4+CD25hiCD127low/negative. The sequencing input was CD4+CD25+ Tregs sorted from PBMCs. The receptors here all came from a human donor in good health.

The chain has TRBV6-5 and TRBJ1-2, with 8 bases that match TRBD1. From germline, CDR1 is MNHEY and CDR2 SVGAGI. The CDR3 consists of 14 residues. Trimming cost V 5 bases and J 4 bases; bases outside gene matches: 6. In nucleotides, the CDR3 is TGTGCCAGCAGTAACTGGGACAGGCCCTATGGCTACACCTTC. It is translated as CASSNWDRPYGYTF.

This chain uses TRBV27 with TRBJ2-2; D may be TRBD2 (6 bases). Germline-derived CDR1 and CDR2 are MNHEY and SMNVEV (reference sequence). This CDR3 has 15 residues. The ends were cut back, 5 bases at V and 1 base at J, with 11 bases in the middle. The CDR3 is CASSGEVRNTGELFF. CDR3 sequence (DNA): TGTGCCAGCAGTGGGGAGGTTCGGAACACCGGGGAGCTGTTTTTT.

This chain joins TRBV6-5 and TRBJ1-5; D unresolved. The ends were cut back, 2 bases at V and 1 base at J, with 3 bases in the middle. Germline V lookup: CDR1 MNHEY, CDR2 SVGAGI. The CDR3 length is 13 residues. In DNA form, the CDR3 reads TGTGCCAGCAGTTACAACAGCAATCAGCCCCAGCATTTT. Protein product: CASSYNSNQPQHF.

The V gene is TRBV4-2, the J gene TRBJ1-4, with 10 bases matching TRBD1. CDR3 length: 16 residues. From germline, CDR1 is LGHNA and CDR2 YNFKEQ. V lost 1 base, J lost 7 bases, and 6 bases stayed unmatched. The CDR3 coding sequence is TGTGCCAGCAGCCAAGTGGGGACAGGGGATGTTGAAAAACTGTTTTTT. Residues: CASSQVGTGDVEKLFF.

This sequence joins TRBV18 and TRBJ1-2; perhaps TRBD1 as D (6 bases). The CDR3 has 15 amino acids. With 1 base removed from V and 4 bases from J, the gap between germline ends came to 13 bases. From germline, CDR1 is KGHSH and CDR2 LQKENI. CDR3 protein: CASSPQGGDFYGYTF. The CDR3 nucleotides read TGTGCCAGCTCACCACAGGGGGGAGATTTCTATGGCTACACCTTC.

J is TRBJ2-1 and V is TRBV5-1; D might be TRBD1 (6 bases). The germline gives CDR1 SGHRS, CDR2 YFSETQ. The CDR3 length is 13 residues. The V and J ends lost 4 bases and 4 bases respectively, with 9 bases between them. CDR3: CASSSQGYNEQFF. CDR3 DNA sequence: TGCGCCAGCAGCAGCCAGGGGTACAATGAGCAGTTCTTC. Looking up the rest from reference TRBV5-1 and TRBJ2-1 gives the full variable domain: KAGVTQTPRYLIKTRGQQVTLSCSPISGHRSVSWYQQTPGQGLQFLFEYFSETQRNKGNFPGRFSGRQFSNSRSEMNVSTLELGDSALYLCASSSQGYNEQFFGPGTRLTVL.

The rearrangement uses TRBV7-3 and TRBJ1-5, with D tentatively TRBD1 (5 bases). The CDR3 extends over 15 amino acids. The germline gives CDR1 SGHTA, CDR2 FQGTGA. Trimming pared 5 bases from V and 4 bases from J, leaving 15 bases between. CDR3 sequence (DNA): TGTGCCAGCAGCCCTCCAGGGTCGGCGAATCAGCCCCAGCATTTT. This codes for CASSPPGSANQPQHF. Complete variable domain (other parts from reference TRBV7-3 and TRBJ1-5): GAGVSQTPSNKVTEKGKYVELRCDPISGHTALYWYRQSLGQGPEFLIYFQGTGAADDSGLPNDRFFAVRPEGSVSTLKIQRTERGDSAVYLCASSPPGSANQPQHFGDGTRLSIL.

This sequence joins TRBV7-9 and TRBJ1-2, with 7 bases fitting TRBD1. V lost 4 bases and J lost 4; bases outside the gene matches: 3. The germline V gene has CDR1 SEHNR and CDR2 FQNEAQ (reference sequence). The CDR3 is 13 amino acids. The CDR3 here is CASSSTGSYGYTF. Here the CDR3 DNA reads TGTGCCAGCAGCTCGACAGGGAGCTATGGCTACACCTTC.

The rearrangement joins TRBV4-3 to TRBJ1-4, with a weak D call TRBD1 (5 bases). V was trimmed by 2 bases and J by 9 bases, leaving 19 bases between them. Germline-derived CDR1 and CDR2 are LGHNA and YSLEER. There are 16 residues in the CDR3. The CDR3 sequence: CASSQNRGARLQKLFF. Here the CDR3 DNA reads TGCGCCAGCAGCCAAAATCGGGGCGCCCGTCTCCAAAAACTGTTTTTT.

The chain links TRBV28 to TRBJ2-3; D is uncertain. The germline CDR1 and CDR2 sequences are MDHEN and SYDVKM. V shed 5 bases and J shed 1 base, with 7 bases lying between them. The CDR3 loop spans 13 amino acids. The CDR3 spells CASSRWGTDTQYF. In DNA, the CDR3 is TGTGCCAGCAGTAGATGGGGCACAGATACGCAGTATTTT.

CDR3 loop: CASSLRDTQYF. The DNA for the CDR3 is TGTGCCAGCAGTCTGCGGGATACGCAGTATTTT. V gene TRBV6-6 combines with J gene TRBJ2-3; D is ambiguous. In germline, CDR1 is MNHNY, CDR2 SVGAGI (reference sequence). Trimming removed 5 bases at V and 6 bases at J, with 6 bases between. CDR3 length: 11 residues.

This sequence joins TRBV10-2 and TRBJ2-7; 11 bases agree with TRBD2. After removal of 0 bases from V and 3 bases from J, the junction contained 7 bases not matched to a gene. Germline V CDR1 and CDR2: WSHSY, SAAADI. The CDR3 has 17 residues. The chain's CDR3 is CASSESLGLAGNYEQYF. DNA for the CDR3: TGCGCCAGCAGTGAGTCACTCGGACTAGCGGGCAACTACGAGCAGTACTTC.

The chain is built from TRBV28 and TRBJ2-6, with a weak D call TRBD1 (5 bases). V was trimmed by 5 bases and J by 1 base, leaving 24 bases between them. The CDR3 spans 20 residues. Germline lookup yields CDR1 MDHEN and CDR2 SYDVKM. DNA of the CDR3: TGTGCCAGCAGTCCCGGCTTCTCAGGGAAATCCCCTTCTGGGGCCAACGTCCTGACTTTC. Encoded protein: CASSPGFSGKSPSGANVLTF.

The V gene is TRBV7-5, the J gene TRBJ2-7; the table assigns TRBD2, which was not confirmed against the DNA. TRBV7-5 represents a pseudogene. The CDR3 extends over 16 amino acids. The CDR3 reads CVRSPQTSGDSYEQYF. The CDR3 DNA follows: TGTGTCAGAAGCCCGCAGACTAGCGGGGACTCCTACGAGCAGTACTTC.

This clone has a single count. The chain employs TRBV28 and TRBJ2-1; no reliable D call. Germline V gene data show CDR1 as MDHEN and CDR2 as SYDVKM. The V gene lost 5 bases and the J gene lost 3 bases, with 2 bases spanning the gap. The CDR3 covers 11 residues. The CDR3 is CASSRYNEQFF. CDR3 nucleotide sequence: TGTGCCAGCAGTCGCTACAATGAGCAGTTCTTC.

V and J are TRBV18 and TRBJ2-7; the D gene is possibly TRBD1 (5 bases). The CDR3 consists of 14 residues. V lost 6 bases, J lost 4 bases, and 16 bases lay in between. Germline CDR1 reads KGHSH; CDR2 reads LQKENI. CDR3 sequence: CASSGAQGAYEQYF. The CDR3 DNA follows: TGTGCCAGCTCTGGGGCCCAGGGTGCGTACGAGCAGTACTTC.

This rearrangement joins TRBV7-3 to TRBJ2-7, with 7 bases aligning to TRBD2. The CDR3 length is 12 residues. V trimming: 11 bases; J trimming: 3 bases; junction bases outside the gene matches: 7. The germline CDR1 and CDR2 sequences are SGHTA and FQGTGA. The CDR3 nucleotides read TGTGCCCCCAACGAGCGGGACTACGAGCAGTACTTC. Its translation: CAPNERDYEQYF.

This rearrangement joins TRBV7-9 to TRBJ2-2; a possible D gene is TRBD2 (5 bases). This CDR3 is 19 amino acids long. V gave up 2 bases and J gave up 0 bases, with 19 bases separating them. Germline CDR1 reads SEHNR; CDR2 reads FQNEAQ (reference sequence). The CDR3 coding sequence is TGTGCCAGCAGCTTAATCATTCTGCTAGCAGCCTCGAACACCGGGGAGCTGTTTTTT. Translated: CASSLIILLAASNTGELFF.

The V call is TRBV5-1, the J call TRBJ2-3, with 7 bases lining up with TRBD2. J gave up 5 bases and V 4 bases, and 4 bases lay outside the gene matches. Germline CDR1 SGHRS, CDR2 YFSETQ. The CDR3 is 13 amino acids. In nucleotides, the CDR3 is TGCGCCAGCAGCATTAGGGAGGGAGATACGCAGTATTTT. It yields the protein CASSIREGDTQYF.

The chain recombines TRBV5-1 with TRBJ2-7; no clear D gene. This CDR3 comprises 15 residues. Trimming took 0 bases from V and 3 from J, leaving 13 bases between them. Germline V gene lookup returns CDR1 SGHRS and CDR2 YFSETQ. CDR3 coding DNA: TGCGCCAGCAGCTTGGCCGACGAGGCCCTCTACGAGCAGTACTTC. Translating it yields CASSLADEALYEQYF.

The chain combines TRBV7-2 with TRBJ2-2, with a weak D call TRBD2 (5 bases). This CDR3 is 16 amino acids long. V was shortened by 1 base and J by 3 bases, with 12 bases between the two germline ends. Germline V gene lookup returns CDR1 SGHTA and CDR2 FQGNSA. CDR3 nucleotide sequence: TGTGCCAGCAGCTTAGGGTCGGGATCGTACACCGGGGAGCTGTTTTTT. Amino acid sequence: CASSLGSGSYTGELFF.